One and the same sample provided the 17 T cell receptor beta chains below, sequenced in a study of control samples from healthy donors and cancer patients. Only in-frame clones appear in the TCRdb table, and some are missing; sequencing was by immunoSEQ multiplex PCR. Among 120,000 to 150,000 clones listed, 75% to 95% were seen once. The sequencing sample was made of blood. These receptors originate from a man between 18 and 35 years old in good health.

The chain combines TRBV2 with TRBJ2-7; TRBD2 matches at 13 bases. The V and J ends lost 1 base and 2 bases, in that order; junction bases with no gene match: 2. This CDR3 has 16 amino acids. The V gene's germline CDR1 is SNHLY and CDR2 FYNNEI. The chain's CDR3 is CASSEGLAGGPYEQYF. As DNA, the CDR3 is TGTGCCAGCAGTGAAGGACTAGCGGGGGGACCCTACGAGCAGTACTTC.

The chain combines TRBV27 with TRBJ2-1, with 9 bases fitting TRBD2. The CDR3 has 16 residues. Unmatched junction bases numbered 14, after V lost 8 bases and J lost 6 bases. Germline CDR1 and CDR2: MNHEY and SMNVEV (reference sequence). CDR3 amino acids: CASHRWGGGVPNEQFF. Written as DNA, the CDR3 is TGTGCCAGCCACCGCTGGGGCGGGGGGGTTCCCAATGAGCAGTTCTTC.

V gene TRBV4-1 combines with J gene TRBJ1-2, with a weak D call TRBD1 (6 bases). This CDR3 comprises 14 residues. Germline loops: CDR1 MGHRA, CDR2 YSYEKL. V lost 1 base to trimming and J lost 7 bases, with 13 bases between them. The DNA for the CDR3 is TGCGCCAGCAGCCAAGGGGGGGGCGCAGCTGGCTACACCTTC. Protein: CASSQGGGAAGYTF.

This clone came up a few times. V gene TRBV27 combines with J gene TRBJ1-2; TRBD1 matches 11 bases. CDR1 and CDR2 (germline): MNHEY, SMNVEV (reference sequence). The CDR3 is 15 residues long. Trimming cost V 6 bases and J 4 bases; bases outside gene matches: 7. CDR3 bases: TGTGCCAGCAGGGGACAGGGGGAACTGGGCTATGGCTACACCTTC. Protein product: CASRGQGELGYGYTF.

The chain has TRBV7-9 and TRBJ2-3; 9 bases are a match to TRBD1. CDR1 SEHNR and CDR2 FQNEAQ come from the germline V gene (reference sequence). The CDR3 is made up of 16 amino acids. V lost 5 bases, J lost 4 bases, and 10 bases stayed unmatched. CDR3 amino acids: CASSGIQGAPPDTQYF. The DNA for the CDR3 is TGTGCCAGCAGCGGTATACAGGGGGCCCCTCCAGATACGCAGTATTTT.

The chain employs TRBV2 and TRBJ1-5, with 10 bases aligning to TRBD1. Trimming at V came to 7 bases and at J to 7 bases, leaving 7 bases not matched to a gene. Germline CDR1 SNHLY, CDR2 FYNNEI. The CDR3 runs 14 residues. The CDR3 DNA follows: TGTGCCAGCATGGACAGGGGGATGGGGCAGCCCCAGCATTTT. The encoded protein is CASMDRGMGQPQHF.

In this sample, this clone turned up once. The rearrangement links TRBV6-6 to TRBJ2-3; 8 bases fit TRBD2. V lost 5 bases and J lost 0; bases outside the gene matches: 7. CDR3 length: 16 residues. The germline CDR1 and CDR2 sequences are MNHNY and SVGAGI (reference sequence). CDR3 region: CASSRLAGPSTDTQYF. In nucleotides, the CDR3 is TGTGCCAGCAGTCGCCTAGCGGGCCCTAGCACAGATACGCAGTATTTT.

This chain connects TRBV13 to TRBJ2-7, with D tentatively TRBD2 (6 bases). With 5 bases removed from V and 1 base from J, the gap between germline ends came to 12 bases. In germline, CDR1 is PRHDT, CDR2 FYEKMQ (reference sequence). This CDR3 has 14 amino acids. CDR3 bases: TGTGCCAGCAGCCCGGGACTGGGGTCCTACGAGCAGTACTTC. Translating gives CASSPGLGSYEQYF. Supplemented by reference TRBV13 and TRBJ2-7, the full variable domain reads AAGVIQSPRHLIKEKRETATLKCYPIPRHDTVYWYQQGPGQDPQFLISFYEKMQSDKGSIPDRFSAQQFSDYHSELNMSSLELGDSALYFCASSPGLGSYEQYFGPGTRLTVT.

The gene calls are TRBV21-1 and TRBJ2-3; TRBD1, the table's D call, lacks a check against the DNA. TRBV21-1 is a recognized pseudogene. The CDR3 contains 15 residues. The chain's CDR3 is CASSKRDSHTDTQYF. The CDR3 nucleotides read TGTGCCAGCAGCAAACGGGACAGCCACACAGATACGCAGTATTTT.

The chain joins TRBV6-6 to TRBJ1-6; D not resolved. Between the trimmed V and J ends, which lost 8 bases and 7 bases, there was a span of 15 bases. Germline V gives CDR1 MNHNY, CDR2 SVGAGI (reference sequence). The CDR3 covers 14 residues. Written as DNA, the CDR3 is TGTGCCAGCCGACCGGGCGGATTGAATTCACCCCTCCACTTT. It specifies CASRPGGLNSPLHF.

CDR3 sequence (DNA): TGCGCCAGCAGCCAAGACGAGGGGTTGGGCTACGAGCAGTACTTC. It specifies CASSQDEGLGYEQYF. The chain carries TRBV4-1 and TRBJ2-7; the D gene could be TRBD1 or TRBD2 (5 bases each). Trimming left V 0 bases short and J 3 bases short, with 12 bases between. The CDR3 length is 15 residues. CDR1 MGHRA and CDR2 YSYEKL come from the germline V gene.

The J gene is TRBJ1-2, the V gene TRBV5-1; no firm D call. Trimming took off 0 bases at V and 4 bases at J, with 13 bases between the two ends. The CDR3 runs to 15 residues. Per the germline V gene, CDR1 is SGHRS and CDR2 is YFSETQ. CDR3 nucleotide sequence: TGCGCCAGCAGCTTGGAGTCCCTGATCGTCTATGGCTACACCTTC. Translation gives CASSLESLIVYGYTF.

This rearrangement joins TRBV29-1 to TRBJ2-5; D unresolved. CDR1 SQVTM and CDR2 ANQGSEA come from the germline V gene. This CDR3 comprises 12 residues. With 8 bases removed from V and 6 bases from J, the gap between germline ends came to 16 bases. The CDR3, as DNA: TGCAGCCCCCGGACCCCATTCCAGACCCAGTACTTC. It is translated as CSPRTPFQTQYF.

The chain carries TRBV6-4 and TRBJ2-1; D is ambiguous. The CDR3 runs to 14 residues. Germline V gene lookup returns CDR1 MRHNA and CDR2 SNTAGT. The ends were cut back, 3 bases at V and 6 bases at J, with 12 bases in the middle. As DNA, the CDR3 is TGTGCCAGCAGTGAAGTGCTGAAATCCAATGAGCAGTTCTTC. This encodes CASSEVLKSNEQFF.

The rearrangement joins TRBV27 to TRBJ1-5, with D possibly being TRBD1 (5 bases). Trimming took off 5 bases at V and 3 bases at J, with 11 bases between the two ends. The germline V gene has CDR1 MNHEY and CDR2 SMNVEV (reference sequence). The CDR3 is made up of 14 amino acids. The CDR3 protein is CASSLGRTNQPQHF. The CDR3 DNA reads as TGTGCCAGCAGTCTGGGACGGACCAATCAGCCCCAGCATTTT.

The chain carries TRBV9 and TRBJ1-1; D is unresolved. The CDR3 consists of 14 residues. In germline, CDR1 is SGDLS, CDR2 YYNGEE. Trimming took off 4 bases at V and 1 base at J, with 11 bases between the two ends. DNA for the CDR3: TGTGCCAGCAGCCTATTATCAGGGAACACTGAAGCTTTCTTT. It translates to CASSLLSGNTEAFF.

The chain has TRBV3-1 (or the pseudogene TRBV3-2) and TRBJ1-2, with D possibly TRBD1 on 6 matching bases. CDR1 and CDR2 (germline): LGHDT, YNNKEL (reference sequence). The ends were cut back, 0 bases at V and 4 bases at J, with 18 bases in the middle. This CDR3 contains 17 residues. The CDR3 coding sequence is TGTGCCAGCAGCCAAGATCTTGTGGGGGCGCGGGGCTATGGCTACACCTTC. Residues: CASSQDLVGARGYGYTF.